The sample holds many counts of the clone carrying this TCR beta chain. These data originate in a study of Graves' ophthalmopathy and Graves' hyperthyroidism. Amplification of the TCR beta CDR3 regions used RNA transcripts (as template). The workflow started with a first-round RT-PCR run with HTBI primers and then moved on to a second-round multiplex PCR. TCRdb re-called the multiplex PCR reads through MiXCR, storing one row per CDR3 protein. The table has roughly 410,000 distinct CDR3 sequences, approximately 15% seen once; the top ten hold about 7%. Isolation of PBMCs was performed using around 9.1 ml of fresh peripheral blood. V dropped 0 bases and J dropped 7; count of bases not matched to a gene: 1. Germline V CDR1 and CDR2: SGHKS, YYEKEE (reference sequence). CDR3 length: 15 residues.

The origin of this receptor is a woman aged 18-29 years with stable Graves' hyperthyroidism. The sample consisted of peripheral blood. V is TRBV5-5 and J is TRBJ1-6, with 10 bases aligning to TRBD1. Here the CDR3 reads CASSLGGQGNSPLHF. The CDR3 nucleotides are TGTGCCAGCAGCTTGGGGGGACAGGGGAATTCACCCCTCCACTTT. Full variable domain (remainder filled in from reference TRBV5-5 and TRBJ1-6): DAGVTQSPTHLIKTRGQQVTLRCSPISGHKSVSWYQQVLGQGPQFIFQYYEKEERGRGNFPDRFSARQFPNYSSELNVNALLLGDSALYLCASSLGGQGNSPLHFGNGTRLTVT.